This T cell receptor (beta chain) originates from a study of fetal regulatory T cell absence and autoimmunity (dated by TCRdb to the late 2010s). As for the study more broadly: Exocrine pancreas autoimmunity was seen in the IPEX patients without clinical diabetes. Study-wide conclusions, independent of this receptor: Significant oligoclonal enrichment of the TCR compartment was observed in pancreas versus cord blood, with some top clones enriched more than 85-fold. TRB gene family usage was broadly similar between cord blood and pancreas, resembling published neonatal and adult repertoires. The oligoclonal enrichment was interpreted as support for antigen-driven autoimmunity in the pancreas before birth in IPEX syndrome.

TCRbeta CDR3 regions were amplified and barcoded by two-step multiplex PCR on the immunoSEQ human TCRbeta survey platform. Libraries were sequenced on Illumina instruments, with IgH sequenced in parallel from the same samples. Turning to the authors' computational methods: Raw reads were filtered against IMGT V, D, J definitions and were binned using a nearest-neighbor algorithm so that PCR and sequencing errors were removed. Clones were defined as identical nucleotide sequences, and differential abundance between tissues was assessed by per-clone Fisher exact tests with a pFDR threshold of p<0.01. Clones with frequencies too low for statistical inference were excluded by a minimum inclusion filter of 10 in either sample. The immunoSEQ Analyzer was used for pairwise clonal comparisons, and IMGT tools were used to assess gene family usage. TCRdb stores this immuneACCESS table with in-frame sequences only. Part of the clones is absent; in the studies checked, under half of the shortfall reflects unresolved V genes, and no reason is known for the rest. V and J calls and clone size follow that table, whereas D and trimming were derived from the DNA. The sample yields approximately 46,000 clones; around 83% were counted once. In total, the top ten clones hold 0.35% to 0.5% of the sample.

The DNeasy Blood and Tissue Kit was used to extract roughly 1.9-3.2 ug of genomic DNA from either umbilical cord blood or frozen pancreas. This clone was observed once. No cognate antigen has been identified for it. The sample holds no much larger clone one base away, and base qualities are not on file. Source material: cord blood. The sequence derives from a newborn boy with IPEX syndrome.

The DNA sequence reads TGCAGGGGGACGGACACCTTAAGGGCTTTCTTT. Translated, it gives CRGTDTLRAFF. The rearrangement joined TRBV20-1 to TRBJ1-1; the D gene is possibly TRBD1, with 5 bases matching. The CDR3 starts with the cysteine, ends with the phenylalanine, and has 11 residues. Of all the DNA, just the CDR3 is kept, 33 bases in frame from base 1. From the germline V gene (reference sequence), CDR1 is DFQATT and CDR2 is SNEGSKA.